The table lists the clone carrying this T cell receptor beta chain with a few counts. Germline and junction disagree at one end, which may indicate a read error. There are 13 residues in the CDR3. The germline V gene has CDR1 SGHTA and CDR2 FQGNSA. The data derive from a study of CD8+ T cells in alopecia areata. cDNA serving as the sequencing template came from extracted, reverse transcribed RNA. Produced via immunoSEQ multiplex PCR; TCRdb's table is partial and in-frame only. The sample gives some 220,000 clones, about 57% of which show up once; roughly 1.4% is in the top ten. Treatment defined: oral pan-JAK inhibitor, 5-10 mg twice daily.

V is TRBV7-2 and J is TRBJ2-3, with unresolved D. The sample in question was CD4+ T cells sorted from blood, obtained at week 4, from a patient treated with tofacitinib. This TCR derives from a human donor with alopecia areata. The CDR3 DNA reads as TGTGCCAACAGCTTAGATACAACAGATACGCAGTATTTT. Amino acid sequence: CANSLDTTDTQYF.